This T cell receptor (beta chain) appears in the sequencing data of a study of T-cell memory formation after mild COVID-19. The wider study: Clustering of TCRs was largely donor specific. Study-wide findings and caveats: Chiefly within CM and EM were the contracting CD4+ clones; CD8+ ones were within EMRA. From day 15 to 85, contracting clones were balanced between CD4 and CD8, whereas later expanders leaned toward CD4+. For second-wave clones that peaked at day 37, SARS-CoV-2 specificity went unverified.

TCRdb independently ran MiXCR on the 5' RACE reads; one entry per CDR3 protein. The data contain about 240,000 distinct CDR3 sequences, 8.5% to 9.5% of them singletons. Comments on this clonotype: The antigen is unknown.

The V end lost 6 bases, the J end lost 0 bases, and 14 bases lay between the germline ends. This CDR3 comprises 15 residues. Germline lookup yields CDR1 MNHEY and CDR2 SVGAGI. The chain combines TRBV6-5 with TRBJ1-2; maybe TRBD1 (6 bases). Sequenced input: PBMCs or a T cell subset sorted from them (not recorded which). This receptor was identified in a man aged 18 to 30 who had mild COVID-19 (a few samples of this study predate the infection). Cell type and time point are not known. CDR3 residues: CASRPPGEANYGYTF. The CDR3 bases are TGTGCCAGCAGGCCCCCAGGGGAAGCTAACTATGGCTACACCTTC.